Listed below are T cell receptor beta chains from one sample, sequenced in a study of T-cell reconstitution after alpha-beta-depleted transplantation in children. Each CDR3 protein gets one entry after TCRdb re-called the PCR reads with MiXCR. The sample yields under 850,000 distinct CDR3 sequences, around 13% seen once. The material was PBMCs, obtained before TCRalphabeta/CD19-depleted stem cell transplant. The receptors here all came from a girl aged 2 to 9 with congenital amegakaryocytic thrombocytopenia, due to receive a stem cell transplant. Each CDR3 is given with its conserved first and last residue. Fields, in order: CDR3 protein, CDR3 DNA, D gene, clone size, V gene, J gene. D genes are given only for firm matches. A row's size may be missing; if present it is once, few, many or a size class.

CASSPQSEGHIQYF	TGTGCCAGCAGCCCCCAATCCGAGGGACACATTCAGTACTTC	-	many	TRBV28	TRBJ2-4
CAIRHGTNSYEQYF	TGTGCCATCAGACACGGGACTAACAGCTACGAGCAGTACTTC	TRBD2	many	TRBV10-3	TRBJ2-7
CSARDGGAQQFF	TGCAGTGCCCGGGATGGGGGCGCCCAGCAGTTCTTC	-	many	TRBV20-1	TRBJ2-1
CSARKGYTGELFF	TGCAGTGCTAGAAAGGGCTACACCGGGGAGCTGTTTTTT	-	many	TRBV20-1	TRBJ2-2
CASSSIAVTEQFF	TGTGCCAGCAGCTCCATAGCGGTTACTGAGCAGTTCTTC	-	many	TRBV13	TRBJ2-1
CASSQGQGVGAFF	TGTGCCAGCAGCCAGGGACAGGGAGTGGGAGCTTTCTTT	TRBD1	many	TRBV7-8	TRBJ1-1
CASSGDQGALGYEQYF	TGCGCCAGCAGCGGGGACCAGGGGGCTTTGGGCTACGAGCAGTACTTC	TRBD1	few	TRBV5-1	TRBJ2-7
CSVGGRGGQETQYF	TGCAGCGTTGGGGGGAGAGGGGGTCAAGAGACCCAGTACTTC	-	many	TRBV29-1	TRBJ2-5
CATSTREATDTQYF	TGTGCCACCAGTACGCGGGAGGCCACAGATACGCAGTATTTT	TRBD2	-	TRBV24-1	TRBJ2-3
CASSPDQQEQYF	TGCGCCAGCAGCCCTGACCAACAGGAGCAGTACTTC	-	few	TRBV5-1	TRBJ2-7
CCARRSMAGLAKNIQYF	TGCTGTGCTAGGCGGAGTATGGCTGGCCTAGCCAAAAACATTCAGTACTTC	-	few	TRBV20-1	TRBJ2-4
CASGSRDHYEQYF	TGTGCCAGCGGCTCCCGGGACCACTACGAGCAGTACTTC	-	once	TRBV5-4	TRBJ2-7
CSATKLAGGAKETQYF	TGCAGTGCTACCAAATTAGCAGGCGGAGCAAAAGAGACCCAGTACTTC	-	few	TRBV20-1	TRBJ2-5